This paragraph covers one T cell receptor delta chain sequence. This record belongs to a study of gamma-delta T cells after stem cell transplantation. Germline CDR1 and CDR2: TSWWSYY and QGS. The V end was cut by 2 bases, the J end by 7 bases, with 14 bases between. This CDR3 comprises 14 residues. TCRdb repeated clone calling on the RT-PCR reads with CATT. The sample records thousands of delta-chain clones, 9.8% being singletons. This clonotype originated in a human donor. It is not recorded whose cells these are; they may come from a transplant donor. The sample comprised gamma-delta T cells. V gene TRDV1 combines with J gene TRDJ1; D is ambiguous. CDR3 amino acids: CALGEGYLGGKLIF. As DNA, the CDR3 is TGTGCTCTTGGGGAAGGGTACCTCGGCGGTAAACTCATCTTT.